This T cell receptor (beta chain) was sequenced for a study of shared clonotypes between healthy human individuals. Overall study results and limits: The genetic and exposure-history diversity represented was limited by few donors.

As to this clone: The antigen is not known.

DNA input for the unsorted PBMC replicate PCRs was roughly 290 ng, 25,000 to 35,000 T cell genomes. Profiled with immunoSEQ multiplex PCR; TCRdb holds only in-frame clones, not every one. The sample lists about 480,000 clones, 75% to 80% occurring once. The specimen was PBMCs. This TCR derives from a woman in her forties in good health. Some clones in this sample may be carry-over from other donors' samples.

The CDR3 reads CASRDTTYGYTF. For the CDR3, the DNA is TGTGCCAGCAGAGACACTACGTATGGCTACACCTTC. The chain joins TRBV6-6 to TRBJ1-2, with D uncertain. The CDR3 is made up of 12 amino acids. V shed 6 bases and J shed 5 bases, with 10 bases lying between them. Per the germline V gene, CDR1 is MNHNY and CDR2 is SVGAGI (reference sequence).